At least ten counts were recorded for the clone carrying this TCR beta chain. The antigen is undetermined. The record originates from a study of post-analysis software for immune sequencing data. Prepared TCR beta cDNA libraries contained unique molecular identifiers. MiXCR, run by TCRdb on the PCR reads, gives a single entry per CDR3 protein. The sample has 250,000 to 300,000 distinct CDR3 sequences; 35% to 45% are singletons. Study results and limitations: Elevated frequency relative to controls characterized several TRBV segments in patients, TRBV5-6, TRBV5-1 and TRBV20-1 among them.

Germline CDR1 DFQATT, CDR2 SNEGSKA (reference sequence). The CDR3 covers 13 residues. Trimming took off 6 bases at V and 0 bases at J, with 9 bases between the two ends. This TCR came from a girl between 10 and 17 years old with multiple sclerosis. The J gene is TRBJ2-4, the V gene TRBV20-1, with D maybe TRBD2 (6 bases). Sequenced material: blood. The CDR3 DNA reads TGCAGTGCCGGAGGGAGAGCCAAAAACATTCAGTACTTC. Translating gives CSAGGRAKNIQYF.